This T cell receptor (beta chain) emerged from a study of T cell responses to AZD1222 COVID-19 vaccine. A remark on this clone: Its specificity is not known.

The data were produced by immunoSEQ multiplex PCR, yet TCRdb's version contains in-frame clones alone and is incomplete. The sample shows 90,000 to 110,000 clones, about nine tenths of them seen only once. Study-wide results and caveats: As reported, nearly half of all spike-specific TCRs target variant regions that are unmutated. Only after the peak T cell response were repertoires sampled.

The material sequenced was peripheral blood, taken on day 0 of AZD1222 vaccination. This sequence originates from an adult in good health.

In nucleotides, the CDR3 is TGTGCCAGCAGGCTCGACGCTCGTCCCTTACCACGGCAGGGCTACACCTTC. Its protein is CASRLDARPLPRQGYTF. This sequence joins TRBV28 and TRBJ1-2; no clear D gene. The germline V and J ends were trimmed by 6 bases and 8 bases, with 28 bases remaining between them. Germline CDR1 and CDR2: MDHEN and SYDVKM. The CDR3 is made up of 17 amino acids.